The T cell receptor (beta chain) described here comes from a study of T cell repertoires in cytomegalovirus infection. Overall study context: Through public TCR beta signatures, both CMV infection and matching HLA type were indicated.

Comments on this clonotype: Its antigen is not known.

This CDR3 spans 15 amino acids. Germline V CDR1 and CDR2: MNHNS, SASEGT. Trimming stripped 3 bases from V and 1 base from J, with 11 bases between. One entry per CDR3 protein, called by TCRdb with MiXCR from the reads. The table shows approximately 910,000 distinct CDR3 sequences, with roughly 31% occurring only once. This sequence joins TRBV6-1 and TRBJ2-3; weak D call: TRBD2 (5 bases). This clonotype originated in a human donor in good health (CMV status not recorded). Some clones in this sample may be carry-over from other donors' samples. This specimen was cultured CD8+ T cells from PBMCs, taken from culture after CMV antigen stimulation. The CDR3 spells CASSDASQGTDTQYF. DNA of the CDR3: TGTGCCAGCAGTGATGCTAGCCAAGGCACAGATACGCAGTATTTT.